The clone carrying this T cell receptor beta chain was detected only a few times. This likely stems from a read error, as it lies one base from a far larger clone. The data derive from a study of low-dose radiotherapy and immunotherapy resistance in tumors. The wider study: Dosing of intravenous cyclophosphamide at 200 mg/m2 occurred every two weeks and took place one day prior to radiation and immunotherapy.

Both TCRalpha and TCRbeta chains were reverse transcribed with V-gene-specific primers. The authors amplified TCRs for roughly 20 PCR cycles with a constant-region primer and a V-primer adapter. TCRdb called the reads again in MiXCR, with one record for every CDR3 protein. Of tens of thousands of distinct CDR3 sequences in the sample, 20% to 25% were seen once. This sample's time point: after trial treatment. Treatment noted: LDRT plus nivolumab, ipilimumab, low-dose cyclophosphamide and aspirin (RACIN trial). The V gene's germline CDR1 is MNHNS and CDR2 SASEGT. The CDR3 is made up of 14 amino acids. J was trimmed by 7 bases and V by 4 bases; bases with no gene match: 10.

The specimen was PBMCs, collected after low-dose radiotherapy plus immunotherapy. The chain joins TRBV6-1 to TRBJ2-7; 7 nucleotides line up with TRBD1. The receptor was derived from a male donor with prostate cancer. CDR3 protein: CASSGRDSYNEQYF. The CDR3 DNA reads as TGTGCCAGCAGTGGCCGGGACAGTTACAATGAGCAGTACTTC.